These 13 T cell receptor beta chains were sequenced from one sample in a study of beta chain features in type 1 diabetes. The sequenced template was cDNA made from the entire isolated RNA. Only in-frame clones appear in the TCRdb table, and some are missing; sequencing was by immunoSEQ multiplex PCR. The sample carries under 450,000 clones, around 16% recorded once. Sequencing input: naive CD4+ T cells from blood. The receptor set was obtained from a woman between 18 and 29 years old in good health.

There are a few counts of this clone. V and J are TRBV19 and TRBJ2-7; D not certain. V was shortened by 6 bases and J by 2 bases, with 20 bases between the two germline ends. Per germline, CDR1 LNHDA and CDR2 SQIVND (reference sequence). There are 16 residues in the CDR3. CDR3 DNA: TGTGCCAGTAGCCCGGAGCGTGGGTTCCTCGCCTACGAGCAGTACTTC. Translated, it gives CASSPERGFLAYEQYF.

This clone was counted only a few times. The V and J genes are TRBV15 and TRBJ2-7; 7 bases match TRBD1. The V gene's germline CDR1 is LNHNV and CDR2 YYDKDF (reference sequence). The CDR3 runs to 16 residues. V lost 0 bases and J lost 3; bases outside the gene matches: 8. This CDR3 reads CATSRDYSGTDYEQYF. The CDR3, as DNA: TGTGCCACCAGCAGAGATTATTCGGGGACAGACTACGAGCAGTACTTC.

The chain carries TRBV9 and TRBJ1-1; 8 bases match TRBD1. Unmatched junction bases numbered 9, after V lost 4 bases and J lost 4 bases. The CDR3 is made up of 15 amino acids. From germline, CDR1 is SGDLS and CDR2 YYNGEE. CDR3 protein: CASSPRQGLGTEAFF. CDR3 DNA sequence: TGTGCCAGCAGCCCCCGACAGGGGTTAGGCACTGAAGCTTTCTTT. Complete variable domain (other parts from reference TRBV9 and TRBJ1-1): DSGVTQTPKHLITATGQRVTLRCSPRSGDLSVYWYQQSLDQGLQFLIQYYNGEERAKGNILERFSAQQFPDLHSELNLSSLELGDSALYFCASSPRQGLGTEAFFGQGTRLTVV.

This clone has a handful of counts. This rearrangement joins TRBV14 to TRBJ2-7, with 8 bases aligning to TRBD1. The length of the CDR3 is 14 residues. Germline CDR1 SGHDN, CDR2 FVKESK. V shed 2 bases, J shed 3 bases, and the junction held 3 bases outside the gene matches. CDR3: CASSQNRGFYEQYF. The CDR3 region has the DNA TGTGCCAGCAGCCAAAACAGGGGGTTCTACGAGCAGTACTTC.

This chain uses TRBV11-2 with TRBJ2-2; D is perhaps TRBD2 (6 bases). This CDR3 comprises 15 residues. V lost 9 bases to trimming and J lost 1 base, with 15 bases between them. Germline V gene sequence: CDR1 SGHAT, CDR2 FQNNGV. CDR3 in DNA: TGTGCCAGTCTATCCGGGACTTTGAACACCGGGGAGCTGTTTTTT. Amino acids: CASLSGTLNTGELFF.

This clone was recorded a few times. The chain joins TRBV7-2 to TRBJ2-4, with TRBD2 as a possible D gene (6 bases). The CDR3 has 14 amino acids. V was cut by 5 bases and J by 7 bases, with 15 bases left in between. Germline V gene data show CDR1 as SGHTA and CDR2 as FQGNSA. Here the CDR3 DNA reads TGTGCCAGCAGCCCGGGAGTTCCGGCCAACATTCAGTACTTC. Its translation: CASSPGVPANIQYF.

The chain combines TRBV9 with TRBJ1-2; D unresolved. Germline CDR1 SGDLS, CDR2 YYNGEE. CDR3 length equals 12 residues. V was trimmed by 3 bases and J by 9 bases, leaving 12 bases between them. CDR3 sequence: CASSEPPYSYTF. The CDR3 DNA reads TGTGCCAGCAGCGAACCCCCTTACAGCTACACCTTC.

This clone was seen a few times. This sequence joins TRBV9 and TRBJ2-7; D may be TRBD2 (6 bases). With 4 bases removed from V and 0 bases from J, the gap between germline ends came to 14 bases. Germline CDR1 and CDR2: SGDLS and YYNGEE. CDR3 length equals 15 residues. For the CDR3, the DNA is TGTGCCAGCAGCCCTTGGAGGGCGGGCTCCTACGAGCAGTACTTC. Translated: CASSPWRAGSYEQYF.

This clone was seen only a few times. The CDR3 loop reads CSVQTGFDYGYTF. For the CDR3, the DNA is TGCAGCGTCCAAACAGGATTCGACTATGGCTACACCTTC. The rearrangement joins TRBV29-1 to TRBJ1-2; TRBD1 might be the D (5 bases). V was trimmed by 6 bases and J by 3 bases, leaving 14 bases between them. The germline V gene has CDR1 SQVTM and CDR2 ANQGSEA. The CDR3 consists of 13 residues.

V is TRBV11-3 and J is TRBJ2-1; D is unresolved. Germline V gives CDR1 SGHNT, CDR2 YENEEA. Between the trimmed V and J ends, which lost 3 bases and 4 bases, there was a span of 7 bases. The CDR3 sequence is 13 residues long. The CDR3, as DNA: TGTGCCAGCAGCTTGTCCCTTTACAATGAGCAGTTCTTC. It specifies CASSLSLYNEQFF.

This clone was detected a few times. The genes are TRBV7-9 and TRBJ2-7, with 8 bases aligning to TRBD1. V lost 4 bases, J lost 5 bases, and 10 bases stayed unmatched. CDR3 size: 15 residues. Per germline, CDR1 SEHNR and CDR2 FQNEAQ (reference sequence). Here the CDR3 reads CASSSIQGANNEQYF. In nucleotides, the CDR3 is TGTGCCAGCAGCTCCATTCAGGGGGCCAACAACGAGCAGTACTTC.

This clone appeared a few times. The CDR3 spells CAWSVGVYEQYF. The DNA for the CDR3 is TGTGCCTGGAGTGTAGGAGTCTACGAGCAGTACTTC. V and J are TRBV30 and TRBJ2-7; no clear D gene. Trimming took off 0 bases at V and 3 bases at J, with 6 bases between the two ends. This CDR3 is built from 12 residues. Germline CDR1 is GTSNPN and CDR2 is SVGIG (reference sequence).

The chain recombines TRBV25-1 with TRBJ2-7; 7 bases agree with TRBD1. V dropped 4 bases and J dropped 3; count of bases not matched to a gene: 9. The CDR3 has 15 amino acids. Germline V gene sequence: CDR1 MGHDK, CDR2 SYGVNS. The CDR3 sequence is CASSASGQAVYEQYF. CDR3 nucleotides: TGTGCCAGCAGTGCATCAGGACAGGCGGTCTACGAGCAGTACTTC.